This T cell receptor (beta chain) was recorded in a study of siplizumab effects on memory and regulatory T cells. General observations from the study: Memory cells that were CD4+ and unstimulated gave rise to alloreactive sequences, which siplizumab significantly reduced. The apparent diversity of naive T cells exceeded that of memory cells, and naive T cells seemed to make a major contribution to the alloresponse.

Worth noting for this clone: Its antigen is currently unknown.

Clones were sequenced by immunoSEQ multiplex PCR, and TCRdb holds only the in-frame ones, with some missing. Counted here are roughly 60,000 clones, over 90% occurring once; the ten biggest clones make up less than 45%. The CDR3 loop spans 14 amino acids. CDR1 MNHEY and CDR2 SMNVEV come from the germline V gene (reference sequence). V was clipped by 5 bases and J by 3 bases; unmatched bases: 5. The chain employs TRBV27 and TRBJ1-2, with TRBD1 matching over 8 bases. The TCR sequence derives from a human donor in good health. The specimen was CD8+ T cells sorted from blood. The CDR3 is CASSPGQGDYGYTF. CDR3 coding DNA: TGTGCCAGCAGTCCCGGACAGGGCGACTATGGCTACACCTTC.